Reported below is one T cell receptor (beta chain). Source study methods: Reference gene primer amplification yielded estimated nucleated cell counts. Sequenced by immunoSEQ multiplex PCR; TCRdb stores in-frame clones only, minus some. For V, J and clone size, that table is used; D and trimming come from the DNA. The table shows about 260,000 clones, with around 82% occurring only once. This record belongs to a study of blood T cell repertoires in COVID-19. Across the whole study: Whether acute or convalescent, the COVID-19 samples came from the United States, Italy and Spain.

V shed 2 bases and J 2 bases; nucleotides not matched to a gene: 5. This CDR3 is 17 amino acids long. Germline values: CDR1 LGHNA, CDR2 YNFKEQ. The material sequenced was peripheral blood. This rearrangement joins TRBV4-2 to TRBJ2-6; TRBD1 matches at 8 bases. The receptor was isolated from a human donor in a cohort sampled during active COVID-19. CDR3 coding DNA: TGTGCCAGCAGCCAAAGGACAGGGCAACCTGGGGCCAACGTCCTGACTTTC. It codes for CASSQRTGQPGANVLTF.